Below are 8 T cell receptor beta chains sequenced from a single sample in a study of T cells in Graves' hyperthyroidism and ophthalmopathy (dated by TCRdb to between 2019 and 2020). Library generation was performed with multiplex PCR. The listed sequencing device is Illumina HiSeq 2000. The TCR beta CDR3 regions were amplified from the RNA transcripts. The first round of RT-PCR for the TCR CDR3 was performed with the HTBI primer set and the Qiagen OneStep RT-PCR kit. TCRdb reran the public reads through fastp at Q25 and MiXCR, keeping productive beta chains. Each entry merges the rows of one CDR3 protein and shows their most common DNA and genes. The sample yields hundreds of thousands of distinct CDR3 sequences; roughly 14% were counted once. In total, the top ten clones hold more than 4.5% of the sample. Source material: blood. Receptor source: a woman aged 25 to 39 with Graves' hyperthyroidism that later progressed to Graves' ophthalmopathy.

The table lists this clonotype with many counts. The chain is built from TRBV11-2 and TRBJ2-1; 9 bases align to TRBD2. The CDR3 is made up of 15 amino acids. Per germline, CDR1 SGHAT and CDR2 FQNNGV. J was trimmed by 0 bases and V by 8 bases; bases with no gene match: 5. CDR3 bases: TGTGCCAGCGGGGCGGGGGGGTCCTCCTACAATGAGCAGTTCTTC. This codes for CASGAGGSSYNEQFF.

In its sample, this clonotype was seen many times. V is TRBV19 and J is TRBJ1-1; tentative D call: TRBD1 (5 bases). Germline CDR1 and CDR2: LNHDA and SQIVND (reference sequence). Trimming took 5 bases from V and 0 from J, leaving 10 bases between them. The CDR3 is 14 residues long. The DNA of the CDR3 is TGTGCCAGTAGTCCCAGCAGGGTGAACACTGAAGCTTTCTTT. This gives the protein CASSPSRVNTEAFF.

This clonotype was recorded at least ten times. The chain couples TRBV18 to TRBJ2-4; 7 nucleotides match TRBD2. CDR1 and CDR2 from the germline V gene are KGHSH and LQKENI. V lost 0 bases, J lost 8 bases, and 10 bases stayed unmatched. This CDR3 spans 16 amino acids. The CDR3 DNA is TGTGCCAGCTCACCACCGCGTGGGAGCGGGATTGACATTCAGTACTTC. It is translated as CASSPPRGSGIDIQYF. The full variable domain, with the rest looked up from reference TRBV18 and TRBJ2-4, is NAGVMQNPRHLVRRRGQEARLRCSPMKGHSHVYWYRQLPEEGLKFMVYLQKENIIDESGMPKERFSAEFPKEGPSILRIQQVVRGDSAAYFCASSPPRGSGIDIQYFGAGTRLSVL.

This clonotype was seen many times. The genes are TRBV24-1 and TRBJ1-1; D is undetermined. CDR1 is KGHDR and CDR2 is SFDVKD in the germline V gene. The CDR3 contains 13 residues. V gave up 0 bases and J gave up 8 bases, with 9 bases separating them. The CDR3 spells CATSDLAGREAFF. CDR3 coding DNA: TGTGCCACCAGTGATTTGGCCGGGCGAGAAGCTTTCTTT.

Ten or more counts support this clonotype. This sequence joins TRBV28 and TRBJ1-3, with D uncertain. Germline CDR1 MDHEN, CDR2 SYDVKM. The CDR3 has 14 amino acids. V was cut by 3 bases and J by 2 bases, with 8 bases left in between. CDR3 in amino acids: CASSFLQAGNTIYF. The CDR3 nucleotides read TGTGCCAGCAGTTTTTTGCAGGCTGGAAACACCATATATTTT. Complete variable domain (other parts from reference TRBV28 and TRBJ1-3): DVKVTQSSRYLVKRTGEKVFLECVQDMDHENMFWYRQDPGLGLRLIYFSYDVKMKEKGDIPEGYSVSREKKERFSLILESASTNQTSMYLCASSFLQAGNTIYFGEGSWLTVV.

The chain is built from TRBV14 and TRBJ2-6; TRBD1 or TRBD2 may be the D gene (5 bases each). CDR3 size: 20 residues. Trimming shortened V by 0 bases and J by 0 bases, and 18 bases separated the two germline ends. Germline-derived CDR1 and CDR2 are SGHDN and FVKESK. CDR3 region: CASSQETPGRMSSGANVLTF. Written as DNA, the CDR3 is TGTGCCAGCAGCCAAGAAACTCCGGGACGTATGAGCTCTGGGGCCAACGTCCTGACTTTC.

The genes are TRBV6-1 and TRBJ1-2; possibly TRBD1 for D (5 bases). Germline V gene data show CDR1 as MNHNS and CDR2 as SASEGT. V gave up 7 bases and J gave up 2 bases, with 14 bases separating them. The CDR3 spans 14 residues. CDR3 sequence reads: CASTRGRTNYGYTF. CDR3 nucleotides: TGTGCCAGCACAAGGGGCAGGACCAACTATGGCTACACCTTC.

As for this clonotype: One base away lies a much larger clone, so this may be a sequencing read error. CDR3 DNA: TGTGCCAGCAAGGACTCTGGGGCCAACGTCCTGACTTTC. It yields the protein CASKDSGANVLTF. This rearrangement joins TRBV25-1 to TRBJ2-6; D is unclear. V was cut by 7 bases and J by 0 bases, with 4 bases left in between. Per the germline V gene, CDR1 is MGHDK and CDR2 is SYGVNS. This CDR3 comprises 13 residues.